This T cell receptor (beta chain) is drawn from a study of blood T cell repertoires in COVID-19. Losses at the gene ends were 5 bases for V and 2 bases for J; bases not matched to a gene: 4. CDR3 size: 14 residues. Germline V gives CDR1 MNHEY, CDR2 SVGEGT. Individuals drawn from under 30 US areas were roughly 18 to 95 years old. Cohort allocation depended upon clinical history that participants reported. All recovered Cohort 3 donors got two negative PCRs, got clearance, or saw symptom resolution. Authors' methods: The authors estimated nucleated cell counts from reference gene primer amplification. Only in-frame clones appear in the TCRdb table, and some are missing; sequencing was by immunoSEQ multiplex PCR. The DNA was the basis for D and trimming; V, J and clone size are from that table. Of some 490,000 clones in the sample, around nine tenths were seen once.

The gene calls are TRBV6-2 or TRBV6-3 and TRBJ2-7, with 9 bases fitting TRBD2. This TCR came from a woman aged 55-69 years who had recovered from COVID-19. Sequenced: PBMCs or T cells enriched from blood (not recorded which). The CDR3 loop is CASSKAGGAYEQYV. CDR3 sequence (DNA): TGTGCCAGCAGTAAAGCGGGGGGCGCCTACGAGCAGTACGTC.